The rows below give T cell receptor beta chains drawn from one sample of a study of T cells after yellow fever vaccination. TCRdb reanalysed the 5' RACE reads using MiXCR and keeps one entry per CDR3 protein. The sample consists of around 310,000 distinct CDR3 sequences, over 8% of them appearing once. Source: PBMCs, taken on the day of the first yellow fever vaccination. The receptor source for this set is a man aged 18 to 35 who received the YFV17D yellow fever vaccine. Both conserved end residues are part of each CDR3. Fields, in order: J gene, clone size, D gene, V gene, CDR3 protein. A D gene is named only where the DNA matches it firmly. Size is stated for part of the rows, as once, few or many counts, or as a class when the clone is expanded.

TRBJ1-2,few,-,TRBV20-1,CSASIGLGGYTF
TRBJ2-3,few,-,TRBV5-1,CASSRGDSDTQYF
TRBJ2-3,many,-,TRBV6-2/TRBV6-3,CASSYSVGTDTQYF
TRBJ2-7,few,TRBD2,TRBV6-5,CASSWGGYEQYF
TRBJ1-2,few,TRBD1,TRBV29-1,CSVQGAYGYTF
TRBJ1-3,few,-,TRBV7-9,CASSSQGLAGNTIYF
TRBJ2-1,few,-,TRBV5-1,CASSLGSAYNEQFF
TRBJ2-2,few,TRBD2,TRBV11-2,CASSLDARGSYTGELFF
TRBJ2-3,few,-,TRBV4-1,CASRDPQTPDTQYF
TRBJ1-1,-,TRBD1,TRBV9,CASSVGEGQGGATEAFF
TRBJ1-5,few,-,TRBV20-1,CSALGGDQPQHF
TRBJ2-2,few,TRBD2,TRBV6-4,CASSESSGGSDTGELFF
TRBJ1-6,-,TRBD1,TRBV5-1,CASSRGQGYSPLHF
TRBJ1-1,-,TRBD1,TRBV4-1,CASSYRTGRNTEAFF
TRBJ2-2,-,-,TRBV4-3,CASSQGPGDTFEGTGELFF
TRBJ2-5,few,-,TRBV9,CASSAGRRGPQETQYF